This T cell receptor (beta chain) was profiled in a study of OX40 agonist ivuxolimab in advanced cancers. With regard to the full study: The costimulatory receptor OX40 (CD134) was targeted by ivuxolimab, a fully human IgG2 agonistic monoclonal antibody. Intravenous ivuxolimab was administered to patients every 2 weeks at six dose levels: 0.01, 0.1, 0.3, 1.5, 3 and 10 mg/kg. Of the roughly 50 dose-escalation patients, hepatocellular carcinoma was present in roughly 19, melanoma in roughly 15, renal cell carcinoma in 9 and head and neck cancer in 9. The dose-escalation cohort was 82.7% male with a mean age of approximately 60 years, ranging from 23 to 79. Patients were allowed to have had prior anti-PD-1, anti-PD-L1 or anti-CTLA-4 therapy, and approximately 40% of the dose-escalation patients had been treated with checkpoint inhibitors. Partial responses occurred in three dose-escalation patients: two with cutaneous melanoma and one with hepatocellular carcinoma. The purpose of peripheral TCRbeta sequencing was to test whether ivuxolimab changed TCR sequence diversity and led to clonal T-cell expansion. The paper describes the monotherapy dose-escalation part (N of about 47 patients) of the phase I trial of ivuxolimab. Beyond this particular receptor, the publication reports: In the 0.1-3.0 mg/kg groups, partial responders had among the lowest normalized peripheral clonal expansion, particularly in CD8+ T cells. Antigen specificity was not determined for the clonally expanded peripheral T cells. Low levels of normalized T-cell clonal expansion were also seen in some patients who did not respond. After ivuxolimab, expanded clones were on average more numerous among CD8+ T cells than among CD4+ T cells. At doses from 0.1 to 3.0 mg/kg, clonal expansion was seen in both CD4+ and CD8+ blood T cells between baseline and week 6.

Points on this clone: No antigen is known for it. No clone much larger than this one lies a single base away; base qualities are absent.

The trial excluded patients who had a history of autoimmune disease or who were on systemic immunosuppression. In every dose cohort, peripheral blood was drawn for TCR sequencing at baseline, cycle 4 day 1, and cycle 7 day 1. Samples came from an open-label, multicenter, first-in-human phase I dose-escalation trial of ivuxolimab. The trial enrolled adults with locally advanced or metastatic head and neck squamous cell, hepatocellular, melanoma or renal cell carcinoma. Before TCR sequencing, CD4+ T cells and CD8+ T cells from peripheral blood were sorted into separate populations. For sequencing of the TCRbeta CDR3 region, genomic DNA was extracted from the sorted cells. The immunoSEQ Assay was used to sequence the TCRbeta CDR3 regions. Held by TCRdb, this immuneACCESS table contains in-frame sequences only and omits some clones. Under half of the omission traces to an unresolved V gene where checked; the cause of the rest is unknown. For this sample the table gives tens of thousands of clones, of which around 86% were detected only once. Roughly 12% of the sample lies in the top ten.

The input for sequencing was CD4+ or CD8+ T cells sorted from blood, taken in a trial of the OX40 agonist ivuxolimab. The sequence was obtained from an adult with an advanced solid tumor such as melanoma, head and neck, liver or kidney cancer.

The bases are TGTGCCAGCAGGGGGTCTCGTGGCTACACCTTC. Translated, it gives CASRGSRGYTF. In this chain, TRBV6-5 is recombined with TRBJ1-2, with no reliable assignment of the D segment. The CDR3 numbers 11 residues from cysteine through phenylalanine. The read is trimmed to its CDR3 DNA, 33 bases read in frame from base 1. CDR1 MNHEY and CDR2 SVGAGI are derived from the germline V gene. The V and J ends are trimmed by 6 bases and 7 bases, leaving 9 bases between them.